This T cell receptor beta chain was identified during a study of blood T cell repertoires in COVID-19. CDR1 and CDR2 (germline): LNHDA, SQIVND (reference sequence). The CDR3 runs 14 residues. V dropped 2 bases and J dropped 8; count of bases not matched to a gene: 3. Profiled with immunoSEQ multiplex PCR; TCRdb holds only in-frame clones, not every one. Among about 180,000 clones, roughly 89% were seen once, and the ten largest hold under 3%. The chain employs TRBV19 and TRBJ1-6; the match to TRBD1 covers 7 bases. The source material was PBMCs or T cells enriched from blood (not recorded which). The source is a woman in her 40s with acute COVID-19. In nucleotides, the CDR3 is TGTGCCAGTAGTATAACAGGGGTTGATTCACCCCTCCACTTT. It specifies CASSITGVDSPLHF.